These 16 T cell receptor beta chains were sequenced from one sample in a study of T cell repertoires in cytomegalovirus infection. TCRdb used MiXCR to reprocess the reads, holding one entry per CDR3 protein. The table has more than 250,000 distinct CDR3 sequences, around a quarter seen once. Their recognized antigens are unknown. The starting material was cultured PBMCs, obtained from culture after CMV antigen stimulation. Every receptor here comes from a human donor in good health (CMV status not recorded). Some clones in this sample may be carry-over from other donors' samples.

This clonotype came up a few times. This chain connects TRBV6-2 or TRBV6-3 to TRBJ1-1; TRBD1 is a possible D gene (6 bases). V dropped 0 bases and J dropped 7 bases, with 18 bases sitting between them. From germline, CDR1 is MNHEY and CDR2 SVGEGT. This CDR3 contains 16 residues. CDR3 region: CASSYSTTGAVGEAFF. The CDR3 DNA follows: TGTGCCAGCAGTTACTCAACGACGGGGGCGGTGGGTGAAGCTTTCTTT.

This clonotype has a count of ten or more. The chain links TRBV12-3 or TRBV12-4 to TRBJ1-1; no reliable D call. This CDR3 comprises 13 residues. The V gene lost 1 base and the J gene lost 0 bases, with 3 bases spanning the gap. For the CDR3, the DNA is TGTGCCAGCAGTTTAGGGGTGAACACTGAAGCTTTCTTT. Protein sequence: CASSLGVNTEAFF.

This clonotype was counted ten times or more. The genes are TRBV7-2 and TRBJ1-2; D gene uncertain. From germline, CDR1 is SGHTA and CDR2 FQGNSA. This CDR3 comprises 13 residues. V was trimmed by 2 bases and J by 8 bases, leaving 12 bases between them. The DNA of the CDR3 is TGTGCCAGCAGCTTAAGGGCACGAGGCGGCTACACCTTC. Translated: CASSLRARGGYTF.

The V gene is TRBV25-1, the J gene TRBJ1-3; TRBD1 is a possible D gene (6 bases). Trimming cost V 6 bases and J 2 bases, with 17 bases left between them. Germline-derived CDR1 and CDR2 are MGHDK and SYGVNS. The CDR3 spans 16 residues. The CDR3 sequence: CASRMMGGLAGNTIYF. For the CDR3, the DNA is TGTGCCAGCAGGATGATGGGGGGCTTGGCTGGAAACACCATATATTTT.

This clonotype was detected only a few times. The CDR3 DNA follows: TGTGCCAGCACCCCCCCGACAGCCTATGGCTACACCTTC. It encodes CASTPPTAYGYTF. This chain connects TRBV7-9 to TRBJ1-2; D might be TRBD1 (5 bases). Germline V gives CDR1 SEHNR, CDR2 FQNEAQ (reference sequence). Trimming took off 7 bases at V and 4 bases at J, with 13 bases between the two ends. The CDR3 consists of 13 residues.

J is TRBJ1-5 and V is TRBV19, with unresolved D. Looked up from germline, CDR1 is LNHDA and CDR2 is SQIVND (reference sequence). V lost 3 bases to trimming and J lost 2 bases, with 17 bases between them. The CDR3 covers 17 residues. In DNA form, the CDR3 reads TGTGCCAGTAGTATGAGACCCGGGGTAAGGGGCAATCAGCCCCAGCATTTT. This codes for CASSMRPGVRGNQPQHF.

This clonotype was counted only a few times. The chain carries TRBV12-3 or TRBV12-4 and TRBJ2-5; D is unresolved. This CDR3 comprises 11 residues. Trimming pared 5 bases from V and 7 bases from J, leaving 8 bases between. The CDR3 spells CASSIARTQYF. The CDR3 DNA reads TGTGCCAGCAGTATCGCCCGGACCCAGTACTTC.

The chain is built from TRBV5-1 and TRBJ2-1, with 9 bases that match TRBD1. V trimming: 4 bases; J trimming: 4 bases; junction bases outside the gene matches: 6. The CDR3 has 15 amino acids. Germline CDR1 reads SGHRS; CDR2 reads YFSETQ. CDR3 loop: CASSPVGQGYNEQFF. CDR3 sequence (DNA): TGCGCCAGCAGCCCCGTGGGACAGGGTTACAATGAGCAGTTCTTC.

The V call is TRBV20-1, the J call TRBJ2-1, with D perhaps assigned TRBD1 or TRBD2 (6 bases each). Germline V gene lookup returns CDR1 DFQATT and CDR2 SNEGSKA (reference sequence). V dropped 2 bases and J dropped 0 bases, with 29 bases sitting between them. This CDR3 is 21 amino acids long. As DNA, the CDR3 is TGCAGTGCTAGAATAAACTCAGGACAGCAATCCCGTAGCGGCTCCTACAATGAGCAGTTCTTC. As protein: CSARINSGQQSRSGSYNEQFF.

This clonotype turned up a few times. The chain uses TRBV28 and TRBJ2-3; 7 bases fit TRBD2. This CDR3 has 12 amino acids. Germline trimming cut 6 bases from V and 4 bases from J; bases unmatched to any gene: 1. Looked up from germline, CDR1 is MDHEN and CDR2 is SYDVKM. The CDR3 here is CASRTSPDTQYF. In DNA, the CDR3 is TGTGCCAGCAGGACTAGCCCAGATACGCAGTATTTT.

Ten or more counts support this clonotype. The V and J genes are TRBV7-8 and TRBJ2-3; 10 nucleotides line up with TRBD2. Germline V gene sequence: CDR1 SGHVS, CDR2 FQNEAQ. V was pared by 3 bases and J by 2 bases, with 11 bases of the junction left unmatched. CDR3 length equals 18 residues. This CDR3 reads CASSFIEFLAGVTDTQYF. The DNA of the CDR3 is TGTGCCAGCAGCTTTATCGAATTCCTAGCGGGAGTCACAGATACGCAGTATTTT. Full variable domain (rest looked up from reference TRBV7-8 and TRBJ2-3): GAGVSQSPRYKVAKRGQDVALRCDPISGHVSLFWYQQALGQGPEFLTYFQNEAQLDKSGLPSDRFFAERPEGSVSTLKIQRTQQEDSAVYLCASSFIEFLAGVTDTQYFGPGTRLTVL.

The chain employs TRBV7-2 and TRBJ2-3; D is possibly TRBD1 or TRBD2 (5 bases each). Trimming took off 4 bases at V and 0 bases at J, with 17 bases between the two ends. The CDR3 extends over 17 amino acids. Germline CDR1 SGHTA, CDR2 FQGNSA. CDR3 sequence reads: CASSSRGTWTSTDTQYF. CDR3 nucleotide sequence: TGTGCCAGCAGCTCCCGGGGCACTTGGACTAGCACAGATACGCAGTATTTT.

The chain uses TRBV5-6 and TRBJ2-5, with no clear D. V shed 3 bases and J shed 2 bases, with 8 bases lying between them. The CDR3 is 13 residues long. Germline values: CDR1 SGHDT, CDR2 YYEEEE. The CDR3 DNA sequence: TGTGCCAGCAGCTCGAACTTTCAAGAGACCCAGTACTTC. Translation gives CASSSNFQETQYF.

The table lists this clonotype with a few counts. The V gene is TRBV20-1, the J gene TRBJ1-6; D ambiguous. Per germline, CDR1 DFQATT and CDR2 SNEGSKA (reference sequence). V was trimmed by 3 bases and J by 8 bases, leaving 17 bases between them. The CDR3 has 15 amino acids. This CDR3 is CSASTSDPEYSPLHF. The CDR3 DNA sequence: TGCAGTGCTAGTACTTCGGACCCGGAATATTCACCCCTCCACTTT.

This clonotype was detected many times. As DNA, the CDR3 is TGTGCCAGCAGCTTAGTGGCCCGCTCTGGGGCCAACGTCCTGACTTTC. Translation: CASSLVARSGANVLTF. V usage is TRBV11-2 and J usage is TRBJ2-6; D remains unclear. With 1 base removed from V and 0 bases from J, the gap between germline ends came to 7 bases. Germline V CDR1 and CDR2: SGHAT, FQNNGV. There are 16 residues in the CDR3.

A remark on this clonotype: A much larger clone is a single base away; this may be a read error. The chain joins TRBV7-2 to TRBJ2-7, with unresolved D. Per germline, CDR1 SGHTA and CDR2 FQGNSA. This CDR3 region has 13 residues. The CDR3 spells CAGSSPTDYEQYF. CDR3 coding DNA: TGTGCCGGCAGCTCCCCAACAGACTACGAGCAGTACTTC.